Following are 32 T cell receptor beta chains from one sample sequenced in a study of T cell responses to AZD1222 COVID-19 vaccine (dated by TCRdb to 2020 to 2022). Per the publication, the time point label means: baseline before first vaccination. Library method: the immunoSEQ multiplex PCR assay. TCRdb's version of the immuneACCESS table is confined to in-frame rearrangements and falls short of the full clone set. An unresolved V gene accounts for under half of the shortfall where checked; the remainder is of unknown origin. The sample data list nearly 110,000 clones, and around 90% of these were observed just once. The ten largest clones capture under 7% of the sample. Material: peripheral blood, obtained on day 0 of AZD1222 vaccination. These receptors were collected from an adult in good health.

CDR3 DNA sequence: TGTGCCAGCAGCAAAAGTGGGGTGATTGAGCAGTTCTTC. Translated: CASSKSGVIEQFF. The chain links TRBV4-2 to TRBJ2-1; D uncertain. The V gene's germline CDR1 is LGHNA and CDR2 YNFKEQ. V lost 5 bases and J 9 bases, leaving 14 bases between the germline ends. This CDR3 is 13 amino acids long.

This CDR3 is CASSLESGSNQPQHF. CDR3 in DNA: TGTGCCAGCAGTCTCGAGTCGGGGTCTAATCAGCCCCAGCATTTT. The chain has TRBV11-2 and TRBJ1-5; no firm D call. The germline V gene encodes CDR1 SGHAT and CDR2 FQNNGV. This CDR3 is 15 amino acids long. Trimming left V 6 bases short and J 4 bases short, with 16 bases between.

In this sample, this clone turned up a few times. The rearrangement joins TRBV27 to TRBJ1-5; 7 bases map to TRBD1. The CDR3 runs to 13 residues. CDR1 and CDR2 (germline): MNHEY, SMNVEV (reference sequence). The junction had 4 bases not matched to a gene; V was cut back by 4 bases and J by 7 bases. The DNA for the CDR3 is TGTGCCAGCAGTTCGGCGACAGGGCAGCCCCAGCATTTT. Translated: CASSSATGQPQHF.

This sequence joins TRBV28 and TRBJ2-1; the D is unclear. This CDR3 has 12 amino acids. The V gene lost 2 bases and the J gene lost 9 bases, with 8 bases spanning the gap. Germline V lookup: CDR1 MDHEN, CDR2 SYDVKM. The CDR3: CASSLAVGEQFF. DNA for the CDR3: TGTGCCAGCAGTTTAGCTGTGGGTGAGCAGTTCTTC.

This chain uses TRBV4-1 with TRBJ2-1; either TRBD1 or TRBD2 may supply D (6 bases each). Trimming left V 0 bases short and J 3 bases short, with 12 bases between. CDR3 length equals 16 residues. Germline CDR1 is MGHRA and CDR2 is YSYEKL. CDR3 DNA sequence: TGCGCCAGCAGCCAAGATAGGGGGGACAACTACAATGAGCAGTTCTTC. Its protein product is CASSQDRGDNYNEQFF.

V usage is TRBV7-8 and J usage is TRBJ2-1; D remains ambiguous. Trimming cost V 2 bases and J 14 bases, with 19 bases left between them. Per germline, CDR1 SGHVS and CDR2 FQNEAQ. There are 14 residues in the CDR3. The CDR3 protein is CASSLHQTGGGEFF. The CDR3 coding sequence is TGTGCCAGCAGCTTACACCAGACTGGCGGTGGAGAGTTCTTC. Full variable domain (remainder filled in from reference TRBV7-8 and TRBJ2-1): GAGVSQSPRYKVAKRGQDVALRCDPISGHVSLFWYQQALGQGPEFLTYFQNEAQLDKSGLPSDRFFAERPEGSVSTLKIQRTQQEDSAVYLCASSLHQTGGGEFFGPGTRLTVL.

This clone has just one count. This rearrangement joins TRBV11-3 to TRBJ1-4; 9 bases are a match to TRBD1. The CDR3 sequence is 17 residues long. Germline V lookup: CDR1 SGHNT, CDR2 YENEEA. Trimming removed 5 bases from V and 5 bases from J; junction bases left unmatched: 12. CDR3 amino acids: CASSNGGPGTGNEKLFF. The DNA of the CDR3 is TGTGCCAGCAGCAACGGAGGACCCGGGACAGGGAATGAAAAACTGTTTTTT.

V gene TRBV5-6 combines with J gene TRBJ1-1, with TRBD1 matching 12 bases. Trimming at V came to 1 base and at J to 2 bases, leaving 9 bases not matched to a gene. CDR1 is SGHDT and CDR2 is YYEEEE in the germline V gene. CDR3 length: 18 residues. CDR3 DNA sequence: TGTGCCAGCAGCTTGCAAACCGGGACAGGGGGCTTTAACACTGAAGCTTTCTTT. Its translation: CASSLQTGTGGFNTEAFF. Full variable domain (missing parts from reference TRBV5-6 and TRBJ1-1): DAGVTQSPTHLIKTRGQQVTLRCSPKSGHDTVSWYQQALGQGPQFIFQYYEEEERQRGNFPDRFSGHQFPNYSSELNVNALLLGDSALYLCASSLQTGTGGFNTEAFFGQGTRLTVV.

In DNA form, the CDR3 reads TGTGCCAGTAGTATCACCGGGGCGTCTAATGAAAAACTGTTTTTT. Its protein is CASSITGASNEKLFF. J is TRBJ1-4 and V is TRBV19, with D maybe TRBD1 (5 bases). From germline, CDR1 is LNHDA and CDR2 SQIVND (reference sequence). V was pared by 3 bases and J by 3 bases, with 11 bases between. CDR3 length: 15 amino acids.

DNA of the CDR3: TGTGCCAGCAGCCCGGGACTAGCAAACAATGAGCAGTTCTTC. Translated: CASSPGLANNEQFF. The rearrangement links TRBV3-1 (or the pseudogene TRBV3-2) to TRBJ2-1, with 9 bases lining up with TRBD2. With 4 bases clipped from V and 5 bases from J, the junction kept 3 bases outside the gene matches. This CDR3 has 14 amino acids. Germline CDR1 LGHDT, CDR2 YNNKEL (reference sequence).

V usage is TRBV7-3 and J usage is TRBJ2-1, with D possibly being TRBD2 (6 bases). Germline V lookup: CDR1 SGHTA, CDR2 FQGTGA. Trimming cost V 2 bases and J 5 bases, with 10 bases left between them. The CDR3 contains 14 residues. The CDR3 bases are TGTGCCAGCAGCTTATCAGGCGGGAACAATGAGCAGTTCTTC. Translation: CASSLSGGNNEQFF.

The table lists this clone with a count of one. The chain carries TRBV19 and TRBJ2-5; 10 bases are a match to TRBD2. The CDR3 totals 17 residues. With V trimmed by 1 base and J by 1 base, 6 bases remained unmatched. Germline CDR1 reads LNHDA; CDR2 reads SQIVND (reference sequence). The DNA of the CDR3 is TGTGCCAGTAGTATAGCAAGACTAGCGGGCGTCCAAGAGACCCAGTACTTC. This encodes CASSIARLAGVQETQYF.

The chain carries TRBV7-9 and TRBJ2-7; D tentatively fits TRBD1 or TRBD2 (7 bases each). V was trimmed by 5 bases and J by 6 bases, leaving 26 bases between them. This CDR3 spans 17 amino acids. The V gene's germline CDR1 is SEHNR and CDR2 FQNEAQ (reference sequence). For the CDR3, the DNA is TGTGCCAGCAGCCCAGGGGGGGACACCACCCTCGCGTCCGAGCAGTACTTC. Its protein is CASSPGGDTTLASEQYF.

V is TRBV28 and J is TRBJ1-1; D unresolved. The V end was cut by 6 bases, the J end by 6 bases, with 20 bases between. CDR1 is MDHEN, CDR2 SYDVKM, per germline. This CDR3 is 15 amino acids long. CDR3 sequence: CASSPRTDVLSEAFF. Here the CDR3 DNA reads TGTGCCAGCAGCCCCAGGACTGACGTCCTTTCTGAAGCTTTCTTT.

This chain uses TRBV7-9 with TRBJ2-2; D gene ambiguous. Germline V lookup: CDR1 SEHNR, CDR2 FQNEAQ (reference sequence). CDR3 length: 13 residues. Deletions cut 3 bases from V and 6 bases from J, with 8 bases between. CDR3 in amino acids: CASSLSGAGELFF. The CDR3 DNA follows: TGTGCCAGCAGCTTGAGTGGAGCCGGGGAGCTGTTTTTT.

This rearrangement joins TRBV24-1 to TRBJ1-2; D uncertain. Germline-derived CDR1 and CDR2 are KGHDR and SFDVKD. The CDR3 covers 15 residues. Trimming cost V 3 bases and J 1 base, with 11 bases left between them. The CDR3 DNA follows: TGTGCCACCAGTGATCCACACTCGGGTAACTATGGCTACACCTTC. This translates into CATSDPHSGNYGYTF.

This clone was observed a single time. The genes are TRBV16 and TRBJ2-4; D not resolved. The CDR3 length is 16 residues. Germline assignment: CDR1 KGHSY and CDR2 FQNENV. V was cut by 4 bases and J by 0 bases, with 13 bases left in between. This CDR3 reads CASSLDSTPAKNIQYF. The CDR3 DNA follows: TGTGCCAGCAGCCTCGACTCCACCCCAGCCAAAAACATTCAGTACTTC.

This rearrangement joins TRBV7-2 to TRBJ1-5, with 11 bases identical to TRBD1. J lost 3 bases, V lost 3 bases, and 4 bases had no gene match. Germline CDR1 is SGHTA and CDR2 is FQGNSA. The CDR3 spans 16 residues. CDR3: CASSFWTGGNNQPQHF. The CDR3, as DNA: TGTGCCAGCAGCTTCTGGACAGGGGGCAACAATCAGCCCCAGCATTTT.

The chain joins TRBV6-5 to TRBJ2-7, with D maybe TRBD2 (6 bases). Germline V gene lookup returns CDR1 MNHEY and CDR2 SVGAGI. This CDR3 is built from 12 residues. V lost 6 bases and J 6 bases, leaving 12 bases between the germline ends. DNA for the CDR3: TGTGCCAGCAGGATTGGGGGGATCGAGCAGTACTTC. It encodes CASRIGGIEQYF.

The rearrangement uses TRBV27 and TRBJ2-7; a possible D gene is TRBD2 (6 bases). V dropped 8 bases and J dropped 6 bases, with 17 bases sitting between them. The CDR3 runs to 13 residues. Germline V lookup: CDR1 MNHEY, CDR2 SMNVEV (reference sequence). CDR3 bases: TGTGCCAGCTCTTTTCGCGGGATAAGCGAGCAGTACTTC. Protein: CASSFRGISEQYF.

The chain couples TRBV9 to TRBJ2-1; possibly TRBD2 for D (6 bases). V was clipped by 3 bases and J by 3 bases, with 10 bases between them. Germline values: CDR1 SGDLS, CDR2 YYNGEE. CDR3 length: 14 amino acids. CDR3 DNA: TGTGCCAGCAGCGCTGGAGGGATCTACAATGAGCAGTTCTTC. Protein: CASSAGGIYNEQFF.

The V and J genes are TRBV9 and TRBJ1-5; TRBD1 might be the D (5 bases). The V gene lost 4 bases and the J gene lost 7 bases, with 15 bases spanning the gap. CDR3 length: 14 amino acids. Germline V gene sequence: CDR1 SGDLS, CDR2 YYNGEE. This CDR3 reads CASSRGQGTQPQHF. The CDR3 DNA sequence: TGTGCCAGCAGCCGCGGCCAGGGTACGCAGCCCCAGCATTTT.

V and J are TRBV11-3 and TRBJ2-1, with TRBD2 identical over 14 bases. This CDR3 is built from 17 residues. V lost 4 bases and J lost 4; bases outside the gene matches: 6. CDR1 is SGHNT, CDR2 YENEEA, per germline. The CDR3 DNA reads as TGTGCCAGCAGCTCGCGACTAGCGGGAGGGGGTTACAATGAGCAGTTCTTC. Translating gives CASSSRLAGGGYNEQFF.

V usage is TRBV5-5 and J usage is TRBJ2-7, with TRBD1 identical over 9 bases. CDR3 length equals 14 residues. With V trimmed by 5 bases and J by 1 base, 4 bases remained unmatched. Germline V gene lookup returns CDR1 SGHKS and CDR2 YYEKEE (reference sequence). The CDR3 is CASSRGTGSYEQYF. The CDR3 DNA reads TGTGCCAGCAGTCGGGGGACAGGGTCCTACGAGCAGTACTTC.

The chain joins TRBV5-1 to TRBJ2-3; D gene uncertain. V was clipped by 4 bases and J by 0 bases, with 12 bases between them. The CDR3 is 15 residues long. The germline CDR1 and CDR2 sequences are SGHRS and YFSETQ. CDR3 residues: CASSTGPVSTDTQYF. Here the CDR3 DNA reads TGCGCCAGCAGCACGGGCCCAGTTAGCACAGATACGCAGTATTTT.

The rearrangement links TRBV11-2 to TRBJ1-4, with D possibly TRBD1 on 6 matching bases. The V end lost 1 base, the J end lost 8 bases, and 11 bases lay between the germline ends. Germline V lookup: CDR1 SGHAT, CDR2 FQNNGV. The CDR3 extends over 14 amino acids. CDR3 region: CASSLVRGGEKLFF. CDR3 DNA: TGTGCCAGCAGCTTAGTCAGGGGTGGAGAAAAACTGTTTTTT. Combining the CDR3 with reference TRBV11-2 and TRBJ1-4 gives the whole variable domain EAGVAQSPRYKIIEKRQSVAFWCNPISGHATLYWYQQILGQGPKLLIQFQNNGVVDDSQLPKDRFSAERLKGVDSTLKIQPAKLEDSAVYLCASSLVRGGEKLFFGSGTQLSVL.

This chain connects TRBV7-2 to TRBJ2-2; 10 nucleotides align to TRBD2. The CDR3 length is 16 residues. CDR1 and CDR2 (germline): SGHTA, FQGNSA. V lost 4 bases to trimming and J lost 2 bases; unmatched junction nucleotides: 4. Here the CDR3 DNA reads TGTGCCAGCAGCTATGGACTAGCGGCTAACACCGGGGAGCTGTTTTTT. It is translated as CASSYGLAANTGELFF. Looking up the rest from reference TRBV7-2 and TRBJ2-2 gives the full variable domain: GAGVSQSPSNKVTEKGKDVELRCDPISGHTALYWYRQSLGQGLEFLIYFQGNSAPDKSGLPSDRFSAERTGGSVSTLTIQRTQQEDSAVYLCASSYGLAANTGELFFGEGSRLTVL.

This clone was counted once. The gene calls are TRBV19 and TRBJ2-3; possible D gene TRBD1, 6 bases. In germline, CDR1 is LNHDA, CDR2 SQIVND (reference sequence). V was clipped by 3 bases and J by 4 bases, with 11 bases between them. The CDR3 is 14 amino acids. DNA for the CDR3: TGTGCCAGTAGTATGACAGGTTTCGCAGATACGCAGTATTTT. Protein: CASSMTGFADTQYF.

This sequence joins TRBV28 and TRBJ2-7; D gene unclear. Germline CDR1 is MDHEN and CDR2 is SYDVKM. This CDR3 comprises 14 residues. V lost 7 bases and J lost 6, with 19 bases in between. CDR3 region: CASMPAETVGEQYF. The CDR3 DNA reads TGTGCCAGCATGCCTGCCGAGACTGTCGGCGAGCAGTACTTC.

This sequence joins TRBV12-5 and TRBJ1-4; 9 positions agree with TRBD1. Germline V gene sequence: CDR1 LGHNT, CDR2 FRNRAP. Trimming removed 0 bases from V and 4 bases from J; junction bases left unmatched: 6. The CDR3 loop spans 17 amino acids. Here the CDR3 DNA reads TGTGCTAGTGGTTTGGTCTACAGGGGGCTTAGTAATGAAAAACTGTTTTTT. Its protein product is CASGLVYRGLSNEKLFF.

The chain employs TRBV19 and TRBJ2-7, with TRBD2 matching over 8 bases. With V trimmed by 5 bases and J by 6 bases, 12 bases remained unmatched. In germline, CDR1 is LNHDA, CDR2 SQIVND (reference sequence). The CDR3 has 15 residues. The CDR3 region is CASSGLAGSRGEQYF. DNA of the CDR3: TGTGCCAGTAGTGGATTAGCGGGAAGTAGAGGCGAGCAGTACTTC.

This clone was seen just once. The chain is built from TRBV9 and TRBJ2-7, with 15 bases that match TRBD2. Looked up from germline, CDR1 is SGDLS and CDR2 is YYNGEE. J gave up 0 bases and V 0 bases, and 1 base lay outside the gene matches. CDR3 length equals 17 residues. The CDR3 spells CASSVGTSGRASYEQYF. DNA for the CDR3: TGTGCCAGCAGCGTAGGGACTAGCGGGAGGGCCTCCTACGAGCAGTACTTC.